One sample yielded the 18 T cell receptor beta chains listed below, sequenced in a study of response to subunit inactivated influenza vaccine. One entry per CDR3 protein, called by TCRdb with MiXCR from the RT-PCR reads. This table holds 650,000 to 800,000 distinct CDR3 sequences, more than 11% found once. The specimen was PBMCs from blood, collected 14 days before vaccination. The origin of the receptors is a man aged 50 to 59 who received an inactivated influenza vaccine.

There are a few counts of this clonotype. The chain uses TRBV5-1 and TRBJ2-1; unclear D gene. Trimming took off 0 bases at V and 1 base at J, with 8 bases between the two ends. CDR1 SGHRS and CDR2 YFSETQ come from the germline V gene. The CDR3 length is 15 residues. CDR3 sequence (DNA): TGCGCCAGCAGCTTGGGAGCGACGTCCTACAATGAGCAGTTCTTC. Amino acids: CASSLGATSYNEQFF.

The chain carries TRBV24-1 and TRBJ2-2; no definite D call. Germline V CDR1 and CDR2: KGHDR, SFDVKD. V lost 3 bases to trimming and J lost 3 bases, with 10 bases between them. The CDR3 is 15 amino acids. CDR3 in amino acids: CATSDQRTDTGELFF. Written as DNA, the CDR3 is TGTGCCACCAGTGATCAACGGACGGACACCGGGGAGCTGTTTTTT.

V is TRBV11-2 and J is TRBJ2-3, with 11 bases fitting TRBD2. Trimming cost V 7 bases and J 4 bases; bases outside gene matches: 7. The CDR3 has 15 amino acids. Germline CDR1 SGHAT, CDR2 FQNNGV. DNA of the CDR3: TGTGCCAGCACCTACCGGGGACTAGCGGCAGATACGCAGTATTTT. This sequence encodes CASTYRGLAADTQYF.

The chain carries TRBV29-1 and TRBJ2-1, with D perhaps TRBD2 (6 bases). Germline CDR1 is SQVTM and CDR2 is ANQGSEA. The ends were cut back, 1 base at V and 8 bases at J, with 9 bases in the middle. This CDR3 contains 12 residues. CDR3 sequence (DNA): TGCAGCGTTGAAGGGGGGGACTATGAGCAGTTCTTC. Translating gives CSVEGGDYEQFF.

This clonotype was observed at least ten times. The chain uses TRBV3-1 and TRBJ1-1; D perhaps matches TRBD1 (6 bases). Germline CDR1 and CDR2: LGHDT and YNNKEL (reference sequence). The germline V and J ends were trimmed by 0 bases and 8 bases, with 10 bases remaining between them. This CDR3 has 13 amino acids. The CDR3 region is CASSQDGGLEAFF. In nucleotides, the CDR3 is TGTGCCAGCAGCCAAGATGGGGGCCTCGAAGCTTTCTTT.

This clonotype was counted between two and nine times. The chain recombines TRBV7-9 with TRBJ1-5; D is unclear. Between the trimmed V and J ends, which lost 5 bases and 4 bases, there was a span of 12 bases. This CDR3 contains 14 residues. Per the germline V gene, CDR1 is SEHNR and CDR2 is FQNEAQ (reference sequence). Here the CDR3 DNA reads TGTGCCAGCAGCCCAGGTGGTTGGAATCAGCCCCAGCATTTT. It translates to CASSPGGWNQPQHF.

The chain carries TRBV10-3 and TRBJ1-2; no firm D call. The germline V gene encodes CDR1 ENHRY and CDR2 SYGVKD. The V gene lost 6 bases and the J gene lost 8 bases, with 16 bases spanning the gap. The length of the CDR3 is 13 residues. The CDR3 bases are TGTGCCATCAGCCCGGAAGGTTTGGGGGGCTACACCTTC. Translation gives CAISPEGLGGYTF.

Here the CDR3 reads CSYRGPYEQYF. DNA for the CDR3: TGCAGTTACAGGGGACCCTACGAGCAGTACTTC. The chain uses TRBV20-1 and TRBJ2-7; the match to TRBD1 covers 7 bases. In germline, CDR1 is DFQATT, CDR2 SNEGSKA (reference sequence). Trimming cost V 8 bases and J 2 bases; bases outside gene matches: 3. This CDR3 is 11 amino acids long.

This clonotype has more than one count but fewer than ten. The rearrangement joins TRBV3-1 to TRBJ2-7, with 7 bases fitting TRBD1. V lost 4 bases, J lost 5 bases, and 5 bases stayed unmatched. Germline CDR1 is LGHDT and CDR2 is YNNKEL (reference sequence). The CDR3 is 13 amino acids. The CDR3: CASSRDSRDEQYF. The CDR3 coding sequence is TGTGCCAGCAGCCGGGACAGTAGGGACGAGCAGTACTTC.

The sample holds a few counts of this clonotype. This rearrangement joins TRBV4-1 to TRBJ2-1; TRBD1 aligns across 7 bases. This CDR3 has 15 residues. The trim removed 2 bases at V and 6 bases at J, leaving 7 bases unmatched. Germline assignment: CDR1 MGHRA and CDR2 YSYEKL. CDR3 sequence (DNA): TGCGCCAGCAGCCAATCTAGCAGGGGGAGCAATGAGCAGTTCTTC. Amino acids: CASSQSSRGSNEQFF.

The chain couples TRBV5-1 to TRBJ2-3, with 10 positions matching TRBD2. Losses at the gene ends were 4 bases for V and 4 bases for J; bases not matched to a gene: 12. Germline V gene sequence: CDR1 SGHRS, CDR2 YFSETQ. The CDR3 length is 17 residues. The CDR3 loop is CASSHVAGLALSDTQYF. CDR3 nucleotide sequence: TGCGCCAGCAGCCACGTAGCGGGACTAGCGCTTTCAGATACGCAGTATTTT.

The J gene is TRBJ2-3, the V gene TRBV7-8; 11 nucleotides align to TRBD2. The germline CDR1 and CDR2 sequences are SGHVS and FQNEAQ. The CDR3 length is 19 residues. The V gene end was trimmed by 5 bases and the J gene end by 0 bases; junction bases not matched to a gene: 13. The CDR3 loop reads CASSLTATSGISSTDTQYF. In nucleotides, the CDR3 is TGTGCCAGCAGCCTGACGGCGACTAGCGGGATATCTAGCACAGATACGCAGTATTTT.

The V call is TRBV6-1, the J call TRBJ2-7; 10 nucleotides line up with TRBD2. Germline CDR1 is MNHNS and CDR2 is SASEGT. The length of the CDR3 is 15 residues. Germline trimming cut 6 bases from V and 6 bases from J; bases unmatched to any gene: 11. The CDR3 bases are TGTGCCAGCAGCCACACAGGGGCTAGCGGGAGCGAGCAGTACTTC. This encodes CASSHTGASGSEQYF.

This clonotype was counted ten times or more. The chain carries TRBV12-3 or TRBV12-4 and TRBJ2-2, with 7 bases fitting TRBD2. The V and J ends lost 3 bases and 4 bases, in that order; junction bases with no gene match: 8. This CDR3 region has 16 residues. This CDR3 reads CASSFGRGGVTGELFF. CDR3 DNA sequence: TGTGCCAGCAGTTTTGGTCGCGGGGGAGTCACCGGGGAGCTGTTTTTT.

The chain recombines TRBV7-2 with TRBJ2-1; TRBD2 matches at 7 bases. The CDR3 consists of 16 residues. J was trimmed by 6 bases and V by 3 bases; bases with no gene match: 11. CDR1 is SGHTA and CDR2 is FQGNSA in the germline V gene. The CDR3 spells CASSLYNAGVGNEQFF. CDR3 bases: TGTGCCAGCAGCTTGTATAACGCGGGAGTGGGCAATGAGCAGTTCTTC.

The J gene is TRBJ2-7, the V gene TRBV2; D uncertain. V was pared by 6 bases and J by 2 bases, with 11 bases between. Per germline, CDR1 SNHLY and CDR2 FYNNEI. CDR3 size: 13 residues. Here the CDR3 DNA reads TGTGCCAGCAGCCACCAGAGCGCCTACGAGCAGTACTTC. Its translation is CASSHQSAYEQYF.

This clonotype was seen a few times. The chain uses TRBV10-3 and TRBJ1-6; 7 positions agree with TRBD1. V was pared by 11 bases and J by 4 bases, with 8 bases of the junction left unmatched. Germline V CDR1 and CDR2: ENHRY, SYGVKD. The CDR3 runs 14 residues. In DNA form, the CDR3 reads TGTGCCGCCAAAAGGGACAGTTATAATTCACCCCTCCACTTT. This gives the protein CAAKRDSYNSPLHF.

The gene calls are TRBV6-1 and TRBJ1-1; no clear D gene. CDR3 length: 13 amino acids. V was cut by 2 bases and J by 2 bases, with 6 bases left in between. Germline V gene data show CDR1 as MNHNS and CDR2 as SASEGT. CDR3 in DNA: TGTGCCAGCAGTGAACAGACCAACACTGAAGCTTTCTTT. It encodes CASSEQTNTEAFF.